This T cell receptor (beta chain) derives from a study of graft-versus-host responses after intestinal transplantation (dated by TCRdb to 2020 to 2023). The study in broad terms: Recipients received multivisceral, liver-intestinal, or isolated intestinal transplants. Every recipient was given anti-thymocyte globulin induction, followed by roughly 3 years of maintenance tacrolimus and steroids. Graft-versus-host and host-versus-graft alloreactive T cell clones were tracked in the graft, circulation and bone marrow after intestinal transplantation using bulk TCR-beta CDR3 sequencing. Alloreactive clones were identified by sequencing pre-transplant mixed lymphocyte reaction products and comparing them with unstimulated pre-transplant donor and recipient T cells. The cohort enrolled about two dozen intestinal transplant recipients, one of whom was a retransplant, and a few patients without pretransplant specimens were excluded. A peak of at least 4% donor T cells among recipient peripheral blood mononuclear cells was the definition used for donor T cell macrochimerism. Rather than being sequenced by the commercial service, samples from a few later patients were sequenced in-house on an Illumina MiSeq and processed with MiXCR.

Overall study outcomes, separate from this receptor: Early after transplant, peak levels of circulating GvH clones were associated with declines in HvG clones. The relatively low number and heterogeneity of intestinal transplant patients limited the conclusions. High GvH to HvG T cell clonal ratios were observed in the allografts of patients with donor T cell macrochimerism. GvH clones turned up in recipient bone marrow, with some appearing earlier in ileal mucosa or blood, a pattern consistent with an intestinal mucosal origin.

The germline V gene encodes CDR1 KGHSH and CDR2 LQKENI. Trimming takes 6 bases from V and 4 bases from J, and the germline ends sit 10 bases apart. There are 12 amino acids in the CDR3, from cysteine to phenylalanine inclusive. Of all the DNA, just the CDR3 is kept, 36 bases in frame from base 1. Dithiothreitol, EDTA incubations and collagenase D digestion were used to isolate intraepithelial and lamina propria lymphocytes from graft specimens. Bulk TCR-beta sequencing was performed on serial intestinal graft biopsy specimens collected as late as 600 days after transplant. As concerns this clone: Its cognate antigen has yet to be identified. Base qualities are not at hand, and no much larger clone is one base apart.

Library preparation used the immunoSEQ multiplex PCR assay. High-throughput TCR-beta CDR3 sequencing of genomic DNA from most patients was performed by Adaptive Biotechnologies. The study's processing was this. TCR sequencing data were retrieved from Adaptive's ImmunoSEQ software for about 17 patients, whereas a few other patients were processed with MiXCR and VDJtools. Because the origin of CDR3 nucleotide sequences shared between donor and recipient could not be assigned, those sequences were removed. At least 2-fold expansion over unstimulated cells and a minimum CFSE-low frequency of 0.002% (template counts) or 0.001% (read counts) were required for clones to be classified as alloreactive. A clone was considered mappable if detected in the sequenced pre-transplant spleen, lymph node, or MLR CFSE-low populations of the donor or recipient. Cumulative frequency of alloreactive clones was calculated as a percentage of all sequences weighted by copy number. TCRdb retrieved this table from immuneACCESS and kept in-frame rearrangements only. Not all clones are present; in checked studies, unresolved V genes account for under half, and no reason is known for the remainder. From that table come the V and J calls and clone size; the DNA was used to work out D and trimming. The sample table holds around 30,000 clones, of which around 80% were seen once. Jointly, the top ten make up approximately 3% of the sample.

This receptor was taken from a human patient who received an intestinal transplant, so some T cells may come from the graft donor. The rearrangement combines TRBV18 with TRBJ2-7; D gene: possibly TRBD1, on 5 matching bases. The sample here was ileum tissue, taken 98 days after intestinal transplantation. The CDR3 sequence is CASSRDRYEQYF. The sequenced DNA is TGTGCCAGCTCTCGCGACAGATACGAGCAGTACTTC.